This TCR beta chain was sequenced for a study of beta chain features in type 1 diabetes. Study findings and constraints: Insertions were fewer and deletions more numerous at VDJ junctions in type 1 diabetes patients. Patients' naive, central memory and regulatory TCRB repertoires appeared more alike than those of healthy donors.

Sorted CD4+ subsets: naive, central memory, regulatory, stem cell-like memory (CD45RO/CCR7/CD25/CD127/CD95/CD27 panel). What was sequenced were expressed TCRB transcripts, since all of the isolated RNA had been reverse transcribed. Profiled with immunoSEQ multiplex PCR; TCRdb holds only in-frame clones, not every one. The table shows around 300,000 clones, with roughly 15% occurring only once. About this clone: Its antigen is undetermined.

The clonotype was recovered from a man aged 30-40 years in good health. The sample consisted of central memory CD4+ T cells from blood.

The CDR3 DNA sequence: TGTGCCAGCAGTGCAACGGACGGCACCGGGGAGCTGTTTTTT. The encoded protein is CASSATDGTGELFF. The rearrangement uses TRBV6-1 and TRBJ2-2; D unclear. Germline V gene data show CDR1 as MNHNS and CDR2 as SASEGT. V was pared by 4 bases and J by 4 bases, with 10 bases between. This CDR3 comprises 14 residues.